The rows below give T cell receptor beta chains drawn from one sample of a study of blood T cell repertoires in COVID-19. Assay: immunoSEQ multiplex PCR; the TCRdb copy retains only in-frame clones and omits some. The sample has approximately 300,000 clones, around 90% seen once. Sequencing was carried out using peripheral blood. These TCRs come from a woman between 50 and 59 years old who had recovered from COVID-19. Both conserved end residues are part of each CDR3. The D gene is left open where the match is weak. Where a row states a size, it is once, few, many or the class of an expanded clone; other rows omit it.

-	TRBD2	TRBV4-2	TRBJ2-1	TGTGCCAGCCGGAGACTAGCGGGGGAGGGTGAGCAGTTCTTC	CASRRLAGEGEQFF
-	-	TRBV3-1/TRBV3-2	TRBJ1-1	TGTGCCAGCAGCCCCGGGACTACGATTGAAGGGAAAGCTTTCTTT	CASSPGTTIEGKAFF
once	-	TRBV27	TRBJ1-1	TGTGCCAGCAGTTTGTCACAGGGAAACACTGAAGCTTTCTTT	CASSLSQGNTEAFF
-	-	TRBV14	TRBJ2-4	TGTGCCAGCAGCCAAGATTCCATGGCGGGGACCAAAAACATTCAGTACTTC	CASSQDSMAGTKNIQYF
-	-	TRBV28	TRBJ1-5	TGTGCCAGCAGTTCCGTGGGCAGGGCTGGGCAGCCCCAGCATTTT	CASSSVGRAGQPQHF
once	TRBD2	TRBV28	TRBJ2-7	TGTGCCAGCAGTTTAAAAGGACTAGCGGAAGCCTACGAGCAGTACTTC	CASSLKGLAEAYEQYF
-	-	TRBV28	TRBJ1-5	TGTGCCAGCAGTTTTTCGGGAGGATCCGCATATAGCAATCAGCCCCAGCATTTT	CASSFSGGSAYSNQPQHF
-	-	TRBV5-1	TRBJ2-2	TGCGCCAGCAGCTTAACTCGCGGAGTCGCGAACACCGGGGAGCTGTTTTTT	CASSLTRGVANTGELFF
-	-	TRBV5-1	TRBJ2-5	TGCGCCAGCAGCCTAGGACAGACAATCGGGGCCCAGTACTTC	CASSLGQTIGAQYF
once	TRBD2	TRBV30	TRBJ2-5	TGTGCCTGGAGTGGACTAGCGGGGGGCCGGGGGTCTCAAGAGACCCAGTACTTC	CAWSGLAGGRGSQETQYF
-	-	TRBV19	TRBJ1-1	TGTGCCAGTAGTGTCAGGCGGACAGACACTGAAGCTTTCTTT	CASSVRRTDTEAFF
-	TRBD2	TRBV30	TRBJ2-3	TGTGCCTGGAGTGTCCAGGTTGGGCGGGGGGGTTCAGATACGCAGTATTTT	CAWSVQVGRGGSDTQYF
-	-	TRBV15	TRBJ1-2	TGTGCCACCAGCAGAGTTGACAGTTGGTATGGCTACACCTTC	CATSRVDSWYGYTF
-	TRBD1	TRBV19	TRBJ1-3	TGTGCCAGTACCCCACCCGACAGGGGGCTTGGAAACACCATATATTTT	CASTPPDRGLGNTIYF
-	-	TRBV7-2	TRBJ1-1	TGTGCCAGCAGCTTACAAGCGTGGAACACTGAAGCTTTCTTT	CASSLQAWNTEAFF
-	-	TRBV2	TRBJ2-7	TGTGCCAGCATCGCGAGAGGTAACTCTAACGAGCAGTACTTC	CASIARGNSNEQYF
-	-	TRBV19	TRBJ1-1	TGTGCCAGTAGTATAGTTCATCCGGGGTTGAACACTGAAGCTTTCTTT	CASSIVHPGLNTEAFF
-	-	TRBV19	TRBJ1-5	TGTGCCAGTAGTATGTTGGGGGAGGCTCAGCCCCAGCATTTT	CASSMLGEAQPQHF
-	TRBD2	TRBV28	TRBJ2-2	TGTGCCAGCAGTTTGGGGACTAGCGGGGGCTTACGAGGGGAGCTGTTTTTT	CASSLGTSGGLRGELFF
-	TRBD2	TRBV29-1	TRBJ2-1	TGCAGCGTAAGACTAGCGGGAGGGTCCTCCTACAATGAGCAGTTCTTC	CSVRLAGGSSYNEQFF
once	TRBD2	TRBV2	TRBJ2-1	TGTGCCAGCAGAGACTTAGCGGGGGGGAACTATGAGCAGTTCTTC	CASRDLAGGNYEQFF
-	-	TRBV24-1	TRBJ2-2	TGTGCCACCAGTGAGCAGGACAGCGACACCGGGGAGCTGTTTTTT	CATSEQDSDTGELFF
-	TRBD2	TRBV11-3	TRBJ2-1	TGTGCCAGCAGCTTAGAGACTAGCAGCTACAATGAGCAGTTCTTC	CASSLETSSYNEQFF
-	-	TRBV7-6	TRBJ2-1	TGTGCCAGCAGCTTATTAGCGACTCGTACGAGCTCCTACAATGAGCAGTTCTTC	CASSLLATRTSSYNEQFF
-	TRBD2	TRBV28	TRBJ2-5	TGTGCCAGCAGTTCCTCCTACGCGGGAGCGGAAGAGACCCAGTACTTC	CASSSSYAGAEETQYF
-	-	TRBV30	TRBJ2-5	TGTGCCTGGATCCCACAAGAGAGGGGGAGATGGACCCAGTACTTC	CAWIPQERGRWTQYF
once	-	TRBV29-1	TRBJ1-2	TGCAGCGTTGAAGACAGGGATGGCTACACCTTC	CSVEDRDGYTF
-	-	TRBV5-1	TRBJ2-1	TGCGCCAGCAGCGCGGACAGCCAAAGCCGGCATGAGCAGTTCTTC	CASSADSQSRHEQFF
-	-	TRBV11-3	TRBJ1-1	TGTGCCAGCAGCTTAGATCGCGGGACTGAAGCTTTCTTT	CASSLDRGTEAFF
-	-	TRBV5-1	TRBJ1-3	TGCGCCAGCAGGAAAGACTCTAACTCTGGAAACACCATATATTTT	CASRKDSNSGNTIYF
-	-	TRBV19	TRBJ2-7	TGTGCCAGTAGTATGGAGGACGAGCAGTACTTC	CASSMEDEQYF
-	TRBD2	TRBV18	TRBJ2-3	TGTGCCAGCTCACCAGGGAGGGACACAGATACGCAGTATTTT	CASSPGRDTDTQYF
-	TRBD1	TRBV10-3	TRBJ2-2	TGTGCCATCAGTGAGTTCGGGACAGGGAGTACCGGGGAGCTGTTTTTT	CAISEFGTGSTGELFF
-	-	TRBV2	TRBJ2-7	TGTGCCAGCAGGGACAGAGGGAGCCTAAACCACGAGCAGTACTTC	CASRDRGSLNHEQYF
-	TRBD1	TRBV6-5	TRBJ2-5	TGTGCCAGCAGACCGGGACAGGGTTGGGAGACCCAGTACTTC	CASRPGQGWETQYF
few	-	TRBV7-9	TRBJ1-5	TGTGCCAGCAGCCACGGGGGGCAGCCCCAGCATTTT	CASSHGGQPQHF
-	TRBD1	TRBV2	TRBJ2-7	TGTGCCAGCGCACCAGGGGGCCCCTACGAGCAGTACTTC	CASAPGGPYEQYF
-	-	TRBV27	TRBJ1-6	TGTGCCAGCAGTTTAGGGGCACGGAATTCACCCCTCCACTTT	CASSLGARNSPLHF
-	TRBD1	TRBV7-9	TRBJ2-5	TGTGCCAGCAGCCGACAGGGTTTAGAGACCCAGTACTTC	CASSRQGLETQYF
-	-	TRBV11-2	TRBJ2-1	TGTGCCAGCAGCTTAGATTCTCGGGGGATAAGCTACAATGAGCAGTTCTTC	CASSLDSRGISYNEQFF
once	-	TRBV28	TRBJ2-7	TGTGCCAGCAGTTTAACAATCAGCTTGACAGGTCTCTCCTACGAGCAGTACTTC	CASSLTISLTGLSYEQYF
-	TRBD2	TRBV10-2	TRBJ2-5	TGCGCCAGCAGTGAGTTGAGGCTAGCGGGAGTGGGCCAGTACTTC	CASSELRLAGVGQYF
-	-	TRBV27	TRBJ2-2	TGTGCCAGCAGTTTCGGCAGGGCTGCACCCGGGGAGCTGTTTTTT	CASSFGRAAPGELFF
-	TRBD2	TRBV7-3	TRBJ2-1	TGTGCCAGCAGCACCTCGGGTAGCGGGGGGTACAATGAGCAGTTCTTC	CASSTSGSGGYNEQFF
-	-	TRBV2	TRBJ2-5	TGTGCCAGCAGTGAACGGTCGGAGACCCAGTACTTC	CASSERSETQYF
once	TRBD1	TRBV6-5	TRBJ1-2	TGTGCCAGCATGCGGGGACAGGGGGCAATGGGCTACACCTTC	CASMRGQGAMGYTF
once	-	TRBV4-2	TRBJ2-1	TGTGCCAGCAGCCAATCCGCCCGCGGGTTCCGCTCCTACAATGAGCAGTTCTTC	CASSQSARGFRSYNEQFF
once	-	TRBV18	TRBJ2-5	TGTGCCAGCTCACCACGTGGGGGCGAAGAGACCCAGTACTTC	CASSPRGGEETQYF
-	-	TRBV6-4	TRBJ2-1	TGTGCCAGCAGTTTCTCTCCCGACAATGAGCAGTTCTTC	CASSFSPDNEQFF
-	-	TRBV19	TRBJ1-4	TGTGCCAGTAGTATGGGGACTAAGGAAAAACTGTTTTTT	CASSMGTKEKLFF
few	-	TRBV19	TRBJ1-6	TGTGCCAGTAGTAAGTCCAGGGTCGACTCACCCCTCCACTTT	CASSKSRVDSPLHF
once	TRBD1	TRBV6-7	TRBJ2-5	TGTGCCAGCAGATCTTCCCGGGACAGACACAAAGAGACCCAGTACTTC	CASRSSRDRHKETQYF
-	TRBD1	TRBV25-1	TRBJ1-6	TGTGCCAGCTTGGACAGGGGCAATTCACCCCTCCACTTT	CASLDRGNSPLHF
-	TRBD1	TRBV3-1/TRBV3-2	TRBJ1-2	TGTGCCAGCAGTGACCGGGACAGAGGTGGCTACACCTTC	CASSDRDRGGYTF
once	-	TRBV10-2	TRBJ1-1	TGCGCCAGCAGTGACCAGGGGAACACTGAAGCTTTCTTT	CASSDQGNTEAFF
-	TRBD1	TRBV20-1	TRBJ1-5	TGCAGTGCTAGTGGTACGGGACAGGGGGCCCAGCATTTT	CSASGTGQGAQHF
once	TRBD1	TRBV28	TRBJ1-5	TGTGCCATCCCCTCCGGACAGGATCGACAGCCCCAGCATTTT	CAIPSGQDRQPQHF
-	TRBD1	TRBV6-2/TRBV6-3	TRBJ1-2	TGTGCCAGCGGCCGACAGGGTTCTGCTAACTATGGCTACACCTTC	CASGRQGSANYGYTF
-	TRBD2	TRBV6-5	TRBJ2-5	TGTGCCAGCAGTCAGACTAGCGGGGGCCAAGAGACCCAGTACTTC	CASSQTSGGQETQYF